These 7 T cell receptor beta chains were all obtained from the same sample, sequenced in a study of blood T cell repertoires in COVID-19. The table came from immunoSEQ multiplex PCR; TCRdb's copy has only in-frame clones and leaves some out. The table shows fewer than 200,000 clones, with around 83% occurring only once. The sequenced sample consisted of peripheral blood. These receptors came from a human donor in a cohort sampled during active COVID-19.

The chain combines TRBV21-1 with TRBJ2-2; no check of the table's D call, TRBD2, against the DNA was made. TRBV21-1 is a recognized pseudogene. This CDR3 contains 17 residues. The CDR3 protein is CASSKGESDANTGELFF. CDR3 DNA: TGTGCCAGCAGCAAAGGAGAGAGCGACGCGAACACCGGGGAGCTGTTTTTT.

The chain couples TRBV19 to TRBJ2-1; TRBD2 agrees at 12 bases. This CDR3 contains 13 residues. Trimming cost V 10 bases and J 8 bases; bases outside gene matches: 6. Germline V CDR1 and CDR2: LNHDA, SQIVND (reference sequence). The DNA of the CDR3 is TGTGCCACTAGACTAGCGGGAGTGCATGAGCAGTTCTTC. It codes for CATRLAGVHEQFF.

This chain joins TRBV7-6 and TRBJ1-5, with 7 bases that match TRBD1. Trimming cost V 1 base and J 6 bases; bases outside gene matches: 6. The CDR3 totals 15 residues. The germline CDR1 and CDR2 sequences are SGHVS and FNYEAQ. As DNA, the CDR3 is TGTGCCAGCAGCTTAGAGCAGGGGGTCGGTCAGCCCCAGCATTTT. Amino acid sequence: CASSLEQGVGQPQHF. The variable domain in full, completed from reference TRBV7-6 and TRBJ1-5, reads GAGVSQSPRYKVTKRGQDVALRCDPISGHVSLYWYRQALGQGPEFLTYFNYEAQQDKSGLPNDRFSAERPEGSISTLTIQRTEQRDSAMYRCASSLEQGVGQPQHFGDGTRLSIL.

CDR3 nucleotide sequence: TGTGCCAGCAGCCGCAGCGGGGGGCCCAGCACAGATACGCAGTATTTT. Protein product: CASSRSGGPSTDTQYF. The genes are TRBV4-2 and TRBJ2-3; TRBD2 matches at 9 bases. The CDR3 totals 16 residues. Germline loops: CDR1 LGHNA, CDR2 YNFKEQ. V was clipped by 4 bases and J by 0 bases; unmatched bases: 5.

CDR3: CASSSGETQYF. For the CDR3, the DNA is TGTGCCAGCAGCTCGGGGGAGACCCAGTACTTC. The V gene is TRBV11-3, the J gene TRBJ2-5; TRBD2 is a possible D gene (5 bases). The length of the CDR3 is 11 residues. V shed 4 bases and J shed 5 bases, with 5 bases lying between them. Germline lookup yields CDR1 SGHNT and CDR2 YENEEA.

V and J are TRBV4-2 and TRBJ2-3; 9 positions match TRBD2. J lost 7 bases, V lost 4 bases, and 12 bases had no gene match. The CDR3 consists of 16 residues. Germline V lookup: CDR1 LGHNA, CDR2 YNFKEQ. The CDR3, as DNA: TGTGCCAGCAGCCCCCGGGGAGCGGGGGGCTTATATACGCAGTATTTT. Amino acids: CASSPRGAGGLYTQYF.

The CDR3 loop is CASREGQGGSNQPQHF. CDR3 nucleotide sequence: TGTGCCAGTAGAGAGGGACAGGGGGGAAGCAATCAGCCCCAGCATTTT. The chain has TRBV19 and TRBJ1-5, with 11 bases aligning to TRBD1. The CDR3 is made up of 16 amino acids. Germline CDR1 reads LNHDA; CDR2 reads SQIVND (reference sequence). J gave up 1 base and V 6 bases, and 5 bases lay outside the gene matches.